This TCR beta chain was captured in a study of PD-1 blockade in classical Hodgkin lymphoma (dated by TCRdb to 2019 to 2021). Regarding the complete study: Nivolumab dosing was 3 mg/kg intravenously every 2 weeks, continuing until either disease progression or unacceptable toxicity. The study used CyTOF and TCR beta sequencing to define a peripheral blood immune signature of response to PD-1 blockade in classical Hodgkin lymphoma.

Concerning this clone: The target of this receptor is not known. The record has no base qualities; no much larger clone is one base away.

The research as a whole found: Only a single clinical trial cohort was studied, and what caused the repertoire differences, possibly disease activity or prior therapy, remained undefined. Diversity was lower in patients who began nivolumab less than 1 year after ASCT, so these patients were left out of later analyses to avoid confounding by immune reconstitution. Newly diagnosed patients were reported to have lower baseline TCR diversity than healthy donors, and relapsed/refractory patients were reported to have lower baseline TCR diversity still. Trial patients with a complete response had baseline diversity similar to that of newly diagnosed patients, while partial responders and progressors had significantly lower diversity. CD4+ but not CD8+ TCR diversity rose significantly by C4D1 (p=0.0027 vs p=0.16), most apparent in complete responders (p=0.02).

In the paper's terms, the time point label means: cycle 1 day 1 (C1D1), immediately before nivolumab initiation. Every trial patient had relapsed after autologous stem cell transplantation, and cohorts A, B and C differed in prior brentuximab vedotin exposure. The trial cohort included 50 to 60 patients with relapsed/refractory classical Hodgkin lymphoma, and each patient had a best overall response of complete response, partial response or progressive disease. In the multi-cohort phase II CheckMate 205 trial, trial patients received single-agent nivolumab. Best overall response was determined by an independent review committee according to the 2007 International Working Group response criteria. PBMCs from the trial were collected at three points: immediately before nivolumab initiation (C1D1), and during therapy at cycle 2 day 1 and cycle 4 day 1. After peripheral blood was drawn into 8 mL Vacutainer Cell Preparation Tubes, PBMCs were isolated by centrifugation and then cryopreserved.

CDR1 and CDR2 were assigned from the germline V gene as MGHDK and SYGVNS. Reading from cysteine to phenylalanine, the CDR3 counts 12 amino acids. The entry retains the CDR3 DNA only, 36 bases that are in frame from base 1. Cut back by 4 bases and 4 bases, the V and J ends lie 6 bases apart. The Qiagen DNeasy kit was used to extract genomic DNA both from unsorted PBMCs and from the negatively selected CD4+ and CD8+ fractions. Amplification of TCR beta CDR3 regions was done by immunoSEQ multiplex PCR with primers that anneal to V and J segments. A synthetic immune receptor repertoire was used to minimize amplification bias, and remaining bias was computationally removed after sequencing. In the authors' own workflow: Repertoire diversity was quantified as the Shannon entropy index using custom Python scripts. Unsorted, CD4+ and CD8+ repertoires were analyzed separately, except for combined analyses in which CD4+ and CD8+ sequences were merged in silico. A clone was considered expanded if an increase in frequency of at least 2-fold after treatment relative to C1D1 was found, and a pseudocount of 0.5 was applied to clones undetected at baseline. Clones with 0 or 1 copy at C1D1 were defined as singleton clones, while clones with 2 or more copies were defined as non-singleton clones. By matching protein sequences in sorted samples from the same patient, clones expanded in unsorted samples were annotated as CD4+, CD8+ or unknown. Wilcoxon tests on paired samples were used to test changes in diversity from C1D1 to C4D1. TCRdb re-hosts the immuneACCESS table, in-frame sequences only. Its copies lack some clones; in the studies checked, an unresolved V gene accounts for under half of them, and the cause for the rest is not known. V, J and clone size are taken as reported in that table, and D and trimming were inferred from the DNA itself. Here the sample has 10,000 to 15,000 clones; 65% to 85% occur a single time. Of the sample, roughly 26% falls within the top ten clones.

The sample consisted of peripheral blood mononuclear cells (PBMCs), taken at baseline. The TCR was taken from a human donor with classical Hodgkin lymphoma. The V and J segments used are TRBV25-1 and TRBJ2-3, with the identity of the D gene unclear. The encoded CDR3 is CASSVLPDTQYF. The sequenced DNA: TGTGCCAGCAGTGTTCTCCCAGATACGCAGTATTTT.